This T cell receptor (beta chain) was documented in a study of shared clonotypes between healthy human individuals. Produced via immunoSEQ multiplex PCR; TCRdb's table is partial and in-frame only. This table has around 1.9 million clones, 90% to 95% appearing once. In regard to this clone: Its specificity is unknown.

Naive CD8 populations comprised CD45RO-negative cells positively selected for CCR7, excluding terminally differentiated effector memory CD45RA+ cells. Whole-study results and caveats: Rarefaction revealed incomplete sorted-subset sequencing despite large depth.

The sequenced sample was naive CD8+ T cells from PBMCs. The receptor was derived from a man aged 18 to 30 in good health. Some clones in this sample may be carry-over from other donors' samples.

Here the CDR3 reads CASSLAGQEQFF. CDR3 nucleotides: TGTGCCAGCAGCCTTGCGGGGCAAGAGCAGTTCTTC. J is TRBJ2-1 and V is TRBV7-9; D is possibly TRBD2 (6 bases). V shed 5 bases and J shed 10 bases, with 12 bases lying between them. The CDR3 extends over 12 amino acids. In germline, CDR1 is SEHNR, CDR2 FQNEAQ (reference sequence).